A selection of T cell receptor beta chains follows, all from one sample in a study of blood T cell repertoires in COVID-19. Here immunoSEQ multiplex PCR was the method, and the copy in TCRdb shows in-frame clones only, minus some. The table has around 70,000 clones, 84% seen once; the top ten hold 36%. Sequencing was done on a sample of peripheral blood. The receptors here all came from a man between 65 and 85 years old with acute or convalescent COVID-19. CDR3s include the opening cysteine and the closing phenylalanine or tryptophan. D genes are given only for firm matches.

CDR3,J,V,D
CASSSPTDTQYF,TRBJ2-3,TRBV5-5,.
CASRHVPGWTETNEKLFF,TRBJ1-4,TRBV12-2,.
CASRDHSRDEQFF,TRBJ2-1,TRBV2,.
CASSPRGLAGEYEQYF,TRBJ2-7,TRBV28,TRBD2
CASSSPGLAGGPREQYF,TRBJ2-7,TRBV27,TRBD2
CASNPGDRENTEAFF,TRBJ1-1,TRBV5-1,TRBD1
CASIGQDLRSQHF,TRBJ1-5,TRBV6-5,TRBD1
CASSWDYVTQFF,TRBJ2-1,TRBV7-9,TRBD2
CASSPVRGPTEAFF,TRBJ1-1,TRBV7-9,TRBD1
CATSDHKAKQGALETQYF,TRBJ2-5,TRBV24-1,TRBD1
CASSLTGTGAYEQYF,TRBJ2-7,TRBV7-2,TRBD1
CASTPGGPLGEQYF,TRBJ2-7,TRBV11-1,.
CASRPWDMKNIQYF,TRBJ2-4,TRBV2,.
CASSLGAQGTLHF,TRBJ1-6,TRBV7-9,.
CSAAGAPTYNEQFF,TRBJ2-1,TRBV29-1,.
CASSYTGPNEKLFF,TRBJ1-4,TRBV6-5,.
CASSQELAGGRSYEQYF,TRBJ2-7,TRBV4-2,TRBD2
CASSFSTPGTGSHEQYF,TRBJ2-7,TRBV7-6,TRBD1
CASSSNPLGGGNQPQHF,TRBJ1-5,TRBV13,.
CAWSAAGGGDTQYF,TRBJ2-3,TRBV30,TRBD2
CASSPRTGANYGYTF,TRBJ1-2,TRBV7-2,TRBD1
CASSLSGNTEAFF,TRBJ1-1,TRBV7-9,.
CASSLGGNTEAFF,TRBJ1-1,TRBV5-6,.
CASSLDRGTGGEKLFF,TRBJ1-4,TRBV11-2,TRBD1
CASRRGPYNEQFF,TRBJ2-1,TRBV27,.
CASSLAGTGSYNEQFF,TRBJ2-1,TRBV11-2,TRBD1
CASSLALNTEAFF,TRBJ1-1,TRBV5-1,.
CASSPDYSNQPQHF,TRBJ1-5,TRBV27,.
CASSLEGYGEKLFF,TRBJ1-4,TRBV5-8,.
CASGSERGHTEAFF,TRBJ1-1,TRBV12-5,.
CASSGQGDYGYTF,TRBJ1-2,TRBV19,TRBD1
CASSAQTGLNTEAFF,TRBJ1-1,TRBV3-1/TRBV3-2,.
CSVEDRGHTGEQYF,TRBJ2-7,TRBV29-1,.
CATAVSGQGSYEQYF,TRBJ2-7,TRBV27,TRBD1
CASSVEPSSYNSPLHF,TRBJ1-6,TRBV9,.
CASSGSSIFQPQHF,TRBJ1-5,TRBV27,.
CASSPYGDYGYTF,TRBJ1-2,TRBV7-2,.
CASSQDRQATQYF,TRBJ2-3,TRBV4-1,.
CASSLSDRLEKLFF,TRBJ1-4,TRBV27,.
CASSLPEVREQYF,TRBJ2-7,TRBV7-9,.
CASSQEPAASSYNEQFF,TRBJ2-1,TRBV4-2,.
CASSLAGTPTYEQYF,TRBJ2-7,TRBV5-1,.
CASSVTGTAYNEQFF,TRBJ2-1,TRBV6-4,TRBD1